These T cell receptor beta chains were read from a single sample in a study of T cell repertoires in ileal Crohn's disease. The assay was immunoSEQ multiplex PCR, and TCRdb's table has in-frame clones only and misses some. The repertoire holds some 60,000 clones, with 85% to 90% as singletons. Sequencing used ileal tissue. The receptors derive from an adult with Crohn's disease. CDR3s include the opening cysteine and the closing phenylalanine or tryptophan. A D gene is named only where the DNA matches it firmly. Clone size is not always given. Where it is, it says once, few, many or a class for expanded clones.

d_gene	abundance	v_gene	j_gene	CDR3nt	CDR3aa
.	.	TRBV6-5	TRBJ2-5	TGTGCCAGCAGCCCGTCTACAGGGTGGGGAGAGACCCAGTACTTC	CASSPSTGWGETQYF
.	.	TRBV18	TRBJ2-2	TGTGCCAGCTCAAGGGGGACCCCGAACACCGGGGAGCTGTTTTTT	CASSRGTPNTGELFF
.	.	TRBV6-6	TRBJ2-1	TGTGCCAGCAGCCCCTCTACCAGGGGGCAGTTCTTC	CASSPSTRGQFF
.	.	TRBV6-5	TRBJ1-1	TGTGCCAGCATTATAAACACTGAAGCTTTCTTT	CASIINTEAFF
TRBD1	.	TRBV9	TRBJ1-4	TGTGCCAGCAGCGTTGGAGGACAGGGGCAAAATGAAAAACTGTTTTTT	CASSVGGQGQNEKLFF
TRBD1	.	TRBV19	TRBJ2-1	TGTGCCAGTAGTGGGACAGGGGGTTCTTATGAGCAGTTCTTC	CASSGTGGSYEQFF
.	.	TRBV7-9	TRBJ1-2	TGTGCCAGCAGCTTAGGGACAGCTCTTTCCTCCTATGGCTACACCTTC	CASSLGTALSSYGYTF
.	.	TRBV19	TRBJ1-5	TGTGCCAGTACCCACGCTGGGACTGGCAATCAGCCCCAGCATTTT	CASTHAGTGNQPQHF
.	.	TRBV30	TRBJ2-7	TGTGCCTGGAACCGGGGGAGTTCCTACGAGCAGTACTTC	CAWNRGSSYEQYF
TRBD1	.	TRBV6-1	TRBJ1-4	TGTGCCAGCATCGGGACAGGCTGGGAAAAACTGTTTTTT	CASIGTGWEKLFF
TRBD1	.	TRBV18	TRBJ1-1	TGTGCCAGCTCACGTTCGGGACAGGGGGCCTCTGAAGCTTTCTTT	CASSRSGQGASEAFF
TRBD1	.	TRBV19	TRBJ2-2	TGTGCCGCTCGGACAGGCCATTCATCACCCGGGGAGCTGTTTTTT	CAARTGHSSPGELFF
.	.	TRBV10-3	TRBJ1-5	TGTGCCATCGGACAGTCTAGCAATCAGCCCCAGCATTTT	CAIGQSSNQPQHF
TRBD1	.	TRBV19	TRBJ2-7	TGTGCCAGTAGTATAGGAACGGGACAGCCACGCTACGAGCAGTACTTC	CASSIGTGQPRYEQYF
TRBD2	.	TRBV29-1	TRBJ2-7	TGCAGCGTCCGACTAGCGGGCCCCTACGAGCAGTACTTC	CSVRLAGPYEQYF
.	.	TRBV9	TRBJ1-2	TGTGCCAGCAGCTCTTGGGCGGGGCGGTTAAAAAACTATGGCTACACCTTC	CASSSWAGRLKNYGYTF
TRBD2	.	TRBV15	TRBJ2-1	TGTGCCACCAGCAGAGATTTCGGGGGAGGGCCCTCGAATGAGCAGTTCTTC	CATSRDFGGGPSNEQFF
.	.	TRBV19	TRBJ1-1	TGTGCCAGTAGTAAAAGTAACGGAGCCACTGAAGCTTTCTTT	CASSKSNGATEAFF
.	once	TRBV19	TRBJ1-5	TGTGCCAGTAGTATAGAATCCCAGGGAAGAAATCAGCCCCAGCATTTT	CASSIESQGRNQPQHF
.	.	TRBV6-1	TRBJ1-2	TGTGCCAGCAGTGAAGGGGGAGACTATGGCTACACCTTC	CASSEGGDYGYTF
.	.	TRBV27	TRBJ2-3	TGTGCCAGCAGCTTTACTAGTTTAGGAAGCACAGATACGCAGTATTTT	CASSFTSLGSTDTQYF
TRBD1	.	TRBV19	TRBJ1-1	TGTGCCAGTAGTATACGGGGACAGGGTAACACTGAAGCTTTCTTT	CASSIRGQGNTEAFF
TRBD2	.	TRBV4-2	TRBJ2-3	TGTGCCAGCAGCCAAGACAAAAGGACTAGCGGGAGAGGGGATACGCAGTATTTT	CASSQDKRTSGRGDTQYF
TRBD1	.	TRBV27	TRBJ1-3	TGTGCCAGCAGAACTACAGGGGGCTCTGGAAACACCATATATTTT	CASRTTGGSGNTIYF
.	.	TRBV15	TRBJ1-1	TGTGCCACCAGCGGATTACAGGGCAGAGACACTGAAGCTTTCTTT	CATSGLQGRDTEAFF
.	.	TRBV19	TRBJ1-5	TGTGCCAGTAGTACGGGCCCTCTGCGGGGAAGGAGGGCTAATCAGCCCCAGCATTTT	CASSTGPLRGRRANQPQHF
.	.	TRBV5-1	TRBJ2-5	TGCGCCAGCAGCTTGGACGGGACACCCCAAGAGACCCAGTACTTC	CASSLDGTPQETQYF
TRBD1	.	TRBV5-4	TRBJ1-2	TGTGCCAGCAGCTCCCCAGGGGGCGCAGACTATGGCTACACCTTC	CASSSPGGADYGYTF
.	.	TRBV19	TRBJ2-7	TGTGCCAGTAGTTTCAGCGGGTACTCCTACGAGCAGTACTTC	CASSFSGYSYEQYF
TRBD1	.	TRBV6-5	TRBJ1-2	TGTGCCAGCAGGGTGACAGGGGGGAACTATGGCTACACCTTC	CASRVTGGNYGYTF
TRBD1	.	TRBV25-1	TRBJ1-5	TGTGCCAGCAGTCCCGGGACAGGGGGCAATCAGCCCCAGCATTTT	CASSPGTGGNQPQHF
.	.	TRBV5-6	TRBJ1-2	TGTGCCAGCAGCCCGATTACGACGGAGACTTATGGCTACACCTTC	CASSPITTETYGYTF
TRBD1	.	TRBV19	TRBJ1-4	TGTGCCAGTAGCCGATCGCAGGGGGCGCGGTATGAAAAACTGTTTTTT	CASSRSQGARYEKLFF
TRBD2	.	TRBV30	TRBJ2-1	TGTGCCTGGAGTGTAAAGCGGGAGCGGAATGAGCAGTTCTTC	CAWSVKRERNEQFF
.	.	TRBV15	TRBJ1-1	TGTGCCACCAGCAGAGAGGCGAACACTGAAGCTTTCTTT	CATSREANTEAFF
.	.	TRBV4-3	TRBJ2-2	TGCGCCAGCAGCCAAGACTACGCGGGGGAGCTGTTTTTT	CASSQDYAGELFF
.	.	TRBV11-2	TRBJ1-2	TGTGCCAGCAGCTCGAACAGGGTTGCCTACACCTTC	CASSSNRVAYTF
TRBD2	once	TRBV5-1	TRBJ2-5	TGCGCCAGCAGCTTCGTGCTAGCGGGGGGACATAGGACGGAGACCCAGTACTTC	CASSFVLAGGHRTETQYF
TRBD2	.	TRBV5-1	TRBJ2-1	TGCGCCAGCAAACCGCCAACTAGCGGATCCTACAATGAGCAGTTCTTC	CASKPPTSGSYNEQFF
.	.	TRBV2	TRBJ2-2	TGTGCCAGCACCGACCAGGGGACCGGCGGGGAGCTGTTTTTT	CASTDQGTGGELFF
TRBD2	.	TRBV10-3	TRBJ2-3	TGTGCCACCATTGGGGGACTAGCGGGATTCACAGATACGCAGTATTTT	CATIGGLAGFTDTQYF
TRBD1	once	TRBV5-6	TRBJ1-1	TGTGCCAGCAGTTCTGACAGGGCTGCTGAAGCTTTCTTT	CASSSDRAAEAFF
.	.	TRBV5-1	TRBJ1-1	TGCGCCAGCAGCTTCTATGGACAAACTGAAGCTTTCTTT	CASSFYGQTEAFF
.	.	TRBV14	TRBJ1-2	TGTGCCAGCAGTCCCAGGGACAACTCCTATGGCTACACCTTC	CASSPRDNSYGYTF
.	.	TRBV4-3	TRBJ1-2	TGCGCCAGCAGCCAAGATCCTTACAGCTTCTATGGCTACACCTTC	CASSQDPYSFYGYTF
.	.	TRBV7-2	TRBJ1-1	TGTGCCAGCAGCTTGAGTCTGAACACTGAAGCTTTCTTT	CASSLSLNTEAFF
.	.	TRBV29-1	TRBJ1-1	TGCAGCGTTGAAGGCGTCACTGAAGCTTTCTTT	CSVEGVTEAFF
.	.	TRBV5-1	TRBJ1-1	TGCGCCAGCCGGGAGGGGGGAATGAACACTGAAGCTTTCTTT	CASREGGMNTEAFF
TRBD1	.	TRBV9	TRBJ2-5	TGTGCCAGCAGCGTTGGACAGGGTAGGGAGACCCAGTACTTC	CASSVGQGRETQYF
TRBD1	.	TRBV4-3	TRBJ2-7	TGCGCCAGCAGCCACCGACAGGGAACTAGAGGAGACGAGCAGTACTTC	CASSHRQGTRGDEQYF
.	.	TRBV2	TRBJ1-5	TGTGCCAGCTGCGGGCAGATTTCCAATCAGCCCCAGCATTTT	CASCGQISNQPQHF